These T cell receptor beta chains were read from a single sample in a study of neoadjuvant anti-PD-1 for oral cavity cancer. This table comes from immunoSEQ multiplex PCR, and its TCRdb copy is limited to in-frame clones, with some not included. The sample has tens of thousands of clones; under 85% are singletons. The sequences come from PBMCs, collected before nivolumab (anti-PD-1) treatment. The receptors here all came from a person between 40 and 85 years old with oral cavity squamous cell carcinoma. Both conserved end residues are part of each CDR3. A D gene is named only where the DNA matches it firmly. Expanded clones get a size class; other rows say once, few or many, or leave the size out.

V gene: TRBV10-3
clone size: NA
D gene: TRBD1
J gene: TRBJ2-7
CDR3 DNA: TGTGCCATCAGGGCCCCAGGGGGCGATCGCTACGAGCAGTACTTC
CDR3 protein: CAIRAPGGDRYEQYF

V gene: TRBV14
clone size: NA
D gene: TRBD2
J gene: TRBJ2-7
CDR3 DNA: TGTGCCAGCAGCAAAGGGACTAGCGGACTACTCGAGCAGTACTTC
CDR3 protein: CASSKGTSGLLEQYF

V gene: TRBV19
clone size: NA
D gene: NA
J gene: TRBJ2-2
CDR3 DNA: TGTGCCAGTAGTTTGAGTCGGCCCGGGGAGCTGTTTTTT
CDR3 protein: CASSLSRPGELFF

V gene: TRBV6-4
clone size: NA
D gene: TRBD2
J gene: TRBJ2-4
CDR3 DNA: TGTGCCAGCAGTGGACTAGCGGGAGGGCCAAGGGCCAAAAACATTCAGTACTTC
CDR3 protein: CASSGLAGGPRAKNIQYF

V gene: TRBV19
clone size: few
D gene: NA
J gene: TRBJ2-4
CDR3 DNA: TGTGCCAGTAGTATCACAGCGCAAGTAAACATTCAGTACTTC
CDR3 protein: CASSITAQVNIQYF

V gene: TRBV5-5
clone size: once
D gene: NA
J gene: TRBJ2-5
CDR3 DNA: TGTGCCAGCAGTTCCCACAAAGAGACCCAGTACTTC
CDR3 protein: CASSSHKETQYF

V gene: TRBV29-1
clone size: NA
D gene: NA
J gene: TRBJ1-1
CDR3 DNA: TGCAGCGTTGAACGAAGGCAGGAGACTGAAGCTTTCTTT
CDR3 protein: CSVERRQETEAFF

V gene: TRBV30
clone size: NA
D gene: TRBD1
J gene: TRBJ1-2
CDR3 DNA: TGTGCCTGGAGTCCAGGGGGGAGGTATGGCTACACCTTC
CDR3 protein: CAWSPGGRYGYTF

V gene: TRBV19
clone size: NA
D gene: NA
J gene: TRBJ1-5
CDR3 DNA: TGTGCCACCCTAGGGGCTAGAGGCAATCAGCCCCAGCATTTT
CDR3 protein: CATLGARGNQPQHF

V gene: TRBV11-2
clone size: NA
D gene: NA
J gene: TRBJ1-1
CDR3 DNA: TGTGCCAGCAGCTTACCCCCGAGGGGGACTGAAGCTTTCTTT
CDR3 protein: CASSLPPRGTEAFF

V gene: TRBV5-4
clone size: NA
D gene: TRBD1
J gene: TRBJ2-5
CDR3 DNA: TGTGCCAGCAGCACCGAGACAGGGCTGGAGACCCAGTACTTC
CDR3 protein: CASSTETGLETQYF

V gene: TRBV9
clone size: NA
D gene: NA
J gene: TRBJ1-1
CDR3 DNA: TGTGCCAGCAGCGTAGGGAGTGGGGGGGCGCAGAACACTGAAGCTTTCTTT
CDR3 protein: CASSVGSGGAQNTEAFF

V gene: TRBV7-9
clone size: NA
D gene: TRBD2
J gene: TRBJ2-1
CDR3 DNA: TGTGCCAGTCTAGCGGGAAACTCCTACAATGAGCAGTTCTTC
CDR3 protein: CASLAGNSYNEQFF

V gene: TRBV6-1
clone size: NA
D gene: TRBD2
J gene: TRBJ2-1
CDR3 DNA: TGTGCCAGCAGTGAAAGCGGGGGGGCCTACAATGAGCAGTTCTTC
CDR3 protein: CASSESGGAYNEQFF

V gene: TRBV7-8
clone size: NA
D gene: NA
J gene: TRBJ2-3
CDR3 DNA: TGTGCCAGCAGCCCCCAAGGGGGTCTTACGCAGTATTTT
CDR3 protein: CASSPQGGLTQYF

V gene: TRBV11-2
clone size: once
D gene: NA
J gene: TRBJ2-3
CDR3 DNA: TGTGCCAGCAGCTTAGTTCCCGCTAGTCAGCTCATAAATACGCAGTATTTT
CDR3 protein: CASSLVPASQLINTQYF

V gene: TRBV11-2
clone size: NA
D gene: NA
J gene: TRBJ1-2
CDR3 DNA: TGTGCCAGCAGCCCGGGCTTCTATGGCTACACCTTC
CDR3 protein: CASSPGFYGYTF

V gene: TRBV2
clone size: NA
D gene: TRBD2
J gene: TRBJ2-2
CDR3 DNA: TGTGCCAGCACCTCCCTAGCGGGAGTGGCCGGGGAGCTGTTTTTT
CDR3 protein: CASTSLAGVAGELFF

V gene: TRBV5-1
clone size: NA
D gene: NA
J gene: TRBJ1-4
CDR3 DNA: TGCGCCAGCAGCTTGCAGGCAGGGGAAGGTGAAAAACTGTTTTTT
CDR3 protein: CASSLQAGEGEKLFF

V gene: TRBV6-1
clone size: NA
D gene: NA
J gene: TRBJ1-3
CDR3 DNA: TGTGCCAGCAGTGACAACAGATCTGGAAACACCATATATTTT
CDR3 protein: CASSDNRSGNTIYF

V gene: TRBV7-3
clone size: NA
D gene: NA
J gene: TRBJ2-2
CDR3 DNA: TGTGCCAGCAGCTTCGTCTCAGGAGCGGCCGGGGAGCTGTTTTTT
CDR3 protein: CASSFVSGAAGELFF

V gene: TRBV2
clone size: NA
D gene: NA
J gene: TRBJ2-5
CDR3 DNA: TGTGCCACCAGGGGGGGTTGGTCGGAGACCCAGTACTTC
CDR3 protein: CATRGGWSETQYF

V gene: TRBV7-2
clone size: NA
D gene: TRBD2
J gene: TRBJ2-1
CDR3 DNA: TGTGCCAGCAGACTTACTAGCGCCGACAATGAGCAGTTCTTC
CDR3 protein: CASRLTSADNEQFF

V gene: TRBV7-8
clone size: NA
D gene: TRBD1
J gene: TRBJ1-5
CDR3 DNA: TGTGCCAGCAGTGGGACAGGGGGCGGCAATCAGCCCCAGCATTTT
CDR3 protein: CASSGTGGGNQPQHF

V gene: TRBV6-5
clone size: NA
D gene: NA
J gene: TRBJ1-6
CDR3 DNA: TGTGCCAGCAGAACGGGACTTGCGAATTCACCCCTCCACTTT
CDR3 protein: CASRTGLANSPLHF

V gene: TRBV11-3
clone size: NA
D gene: NA
J gene: TRBJ2-7
CDR3 DNA: TGTGCCACCCGGTCCCCGAGCTCCTACGAGCAGTACTTC
CDR3 protein: CATRSPSSYEQYF

V gene: TRBV30
clone size: NA
D gene: NA
J gene: TRBJ2-7
CDR3 DNA: TGTGCCTGGAGTGAGCAGGGCTACGAGCAGTACTTC
CDR3 protein: CAWSEQGYEQYF

V gene: TRBV5-1
clone size: NA
D gene: NA
J gene: TRBJ2-5
CDR3 DNA: TGCGCCAGCAGCTTGGCCCCTCAGCGGGCCCGACCGGGGGAGACCCAGTACTTC
CDR3 protein: CASSLAPQRARPGETQYF

V gene: TRBV6-5
clone size: NA
D gene: TRBD1
J gene: TRBJ1-6
CDR3 DNA: TGTGCCGCCGGACAGGGCGGCTTGAGGTCCCTCCACTTT
CDR3 protein: CAAGQGGLRSLHF

V gene: TRBV11-1
clone size: NA
D gene: NA
J gene: TRBJ2-5
CDR3 DNA: TGTGCCAGCAGCCCAGAGGGTACGGGACCCCAAGAGACCCAGTACTTC
CDR3 protein: CASSPEGTGPQETQYF

V gene: TRBV11-2
clone size: NA
D gene: NA
J gene: TRBJ1-6
CDR3 DNA: TGTGCCAGCAGCTTAGGTCAGAGATCTGATTCACCCCTCCACTTT
CDR3 protein: CASSLGQRSDSPLHF

V gene: TRBV6-5
clone size: NA
D gene: TRBD1
J gene: TRBJ1-5
CDR3 DNA: TGTGCCAGCAGACAACTACAGGGGGCCGATCAGCCCCAGCATTTT
CDR3 protein: CASRQLQGADQPQHF

V gene: TRBV19
clone size: NA
D gene: TRBD1
J gene: TRBJ1-1
CDR3 DNA: TGTGCCAGTAATGGCGGGACAGGGCTTATGAACACTGAAGCTTTCTTT
CDR3 protein: CASNGGTGLMNTEAFF

V gene: TRBV14
clone size: NA
D gene: NA
J gene: TRBJ1-1
CDR3 DNA: TGTGCCAGCAGCCAACAACGTCAGGGTATGAACACTGAAGCTTTCTTT
CDR3 protein: CASSQQRQGMNTEAFF

V gene: TRBV18
clone size: few
D gene: NA
J gene: TRBJ1-1
CDR3 DNA: TGTGCCAGCTCACCCCTCCCGGGCGGAGACACTGAAGCTTTCTTT
CDR3 protein: CASSPLPGGDTEAFF

V gene: TRBV28
clone size: NA
D gene: NA
J gene: TRBJ2-7
CDR3 DNA: TGTGCCAGCACTCCCTCAGCGAAGACTGCCTACGAGCAGTACTTC
CDR3 protein: CASTPSAKTAYEQYF

V gene: TRBV7-8
clone size: NA
D gene: NA
J gene: TRBJ2-1
CDR3 DNA: TGTGCCAGCAGCTCGTCTGAACAGCCCTACAATGAGCAGTTCTTC
CDR3 protein: CASSSSEQPYNEQFF